A single sample gave rise to the 15 T cell receptor beta chains below, sequenced in a study of shared clonotypes between healthy human individuals. Repertoires were generated with immunoSEQ multiplex PCR, while TCRdb's copy carries only in-frame clones and drops some. Of under 750,000 clones in the sample, just under 75% were seen once. The sample consisted of memory CD4+ T cells sorted from blood. Noted subset: CD45RA-negative fraction. All receptors derive from a woman aged 25-40 years in good health.

The J gene is TRBJ2-2, the V gene TRBV2; tentatively, D is TRBD1 or TRBD2 (5 bases each). Trimming stripped 8 bases from V and 5 bases from J, with 15 bases between. The CDR3 is made up of 14 amino acids. Germline V CDR1 and CDR2: SNHLY, FYNNEI. CDR3 DNA: TGTGCCAGCCGAAGACAGACTATTACCGGGGAGCTGTTTTTT. It encodes CASRRQTITGELFF.

V is TRBV5-5 and J is TRBJ2-1; no firm D call. The CDR3 totals 13 residues. V was shortened by 6 bases and J by 7 bases, with 14 bases between the two germline ends. CDR1 SGHKS and CDR2 YYEKEE come from the germline V gene (reference sequence). The CDR3 protein is CASTTWASNEQFF. The CDR3 coding sequence is TGTGCCAGCACCACTTGGGCGAGTAATGAGCAGTTCTTC.

The V and J genes are TRBV28 and TRBJ1-5; no clear D. CDR3 length: 15 residues. The ends were cut back, 7 bases at V and 2 bases at J, with 15 bases in the middle. Germline V gene lookup returns CDR1 MDHEN and CDR2 SYDVKM. The CDR3 DNA reads as TGTGCCAGCACCTATGCAGGAGGGCGCAATCAGCCCCAGCATTTT. Residues: CASTYAGGRNQPQHF.

The J gene is TRBJ2-1, the V gene TRBV7-8, with D possibly being TRBD1 (5 bases). This CDR3 spans 22 amino acids. Germline loops: CDR1 SGHVS, CDR2 FQNEAQ. V was shortened by 5 bases and J by 0 bases, with 32 bases between the two germline ends. The CDR3, as DNA: TGTGCCAGCAGCCATACCCCGACGGACATCCCCGCCTCCCAGAGCTCCTACAATGAGCAGTTCTTC. This sequence encodes CASSHTPTDIPASQSSYNEQFF.

The chain links TRBV30 to TRBJ1-2; 7 nucleotides line up with TRBD1. Trimming took 5 bases from V and 7 from J; bases not matched to a gene: 16. This CDR3 has 15 residues. The V gene's germline CDR1 is GTSNPN and CDR2 SVGIG (reference sequence). CDR3 protein: CAWGGGRVPGGGYTF. The CDR3 coding sequence is TGTGCCTGGGGAGGAGGGCGGGTCCCAGGGGGTGGCTACACCTTC. The entire variable domain, with the rest obtained from reference TRBV30 and TRBJ1-2, is as follows: SQTIHQWPATLVQPVGSPLSLECTVEGTSNPNLYWYRQAAGRGLQLLFYSVGIGQISSEVPQNLSASRPQDRQFILSSKKLLLSDSGFYLCAWGGGRVPGGGYTFGSGTRLTVV.

DNA of the CDR3: TGTGCCAGCAGCAACCCGGAGGGCGGCCGCTATGGCTACACCTTC. The encoded protein is CASSNPEGGRYGYTF. The genes are TRBV7-2 and TRBJ1-2, with unresolved D. The CDR3 spans 15 residues. Trimming removed 5 bases at V and 4 bases at J, with 17 bases between. Germline CDR1 SGHTA, CDR2 FQGNSA. Together with reference TRBV7-2 and TRBJ1-2, the CDR3 gives the full variable domain: GAGVSQSPSNKVTEKGKDVELRCDPISGHTALYWYRQSLGQGLEFLIYFQGNSAPDKSGLPSDRFSAERTGGSVSTLTIQRTQQEDSAVYLCASSNPEGGRYGYTFGSGTRLTVV.

The genes are TRBV18 and TRBJ2-2; 11 bases line up with TRBD2. The CDR3 length is 17 residues. CDR1 and CDR2 (germline): KGHSH, LQKENI. Germline trimming cut 3 bases from V and 4 bases from J; bases unmatched to any gene: 7. This CDR3 is CASSPSSGRLSTGELFF. The DNA of the CDR3 is TGTGCCAGCTCACCGTCTAGCGGGAGGCTAAGCACCGGGGAGCTGTTTTTT.

V gene TRBV7-9 combines with J gene TRBJ2-3; D could derive from TRBD1 or TRBD2 (5 bases each). The V and J ends lost 6 bases and 1 base respectively, with 14 bases between them. Germline V gene lookup returns CDR1 SEHNR and CDR2 FQNEAQ (reference sequence). The CDR3 sequence is 15 residues long. This chain's CDR3 is CASSSGTHRTDTQYF. The DNA for the CDR3 is TGTGCCAGCAGTTCCGGGACGCACCGCACAGATACGCAGTATTTT. Full variable domain (outside the CDR3, taken from reference TRBV7-9 and TRBJ2-3): DTGVSQNPRHKITKRGQNVTFRCDPISEHNRLYWYRQTLGQGPEFLTYFQNEAQLEKSRLLSDRFSAERPKGSFSTLEIQRTEQGDSAMYLCASSSGTHRTDTQYFGPGTRLTVL.

The chain carries TRBV2 and TRBJ2-3; no clear D. The V and J ends lost 3 bases and 2 bases respectively, with 12 bases between them. Per germline, CDR1 SNHLY and CDR2 FYNNEI. The CDR3 sequence is 15 residues long. The DNA of the CDR3 is TGTGCCAGCAGTGACTTGGTCATAAACACAGATACGCAGTATTTT. Amino acids: CASSDLVINTDTQYF.

V is TRBV18 and J is TRBJ2-1; a possible D gene is TRBD1 (5 bases). The CDR3 loop spans 15 amino acids. V was clipped by 2 bases and J by 1 base, with 9 bases between them. Germline assignment: CDR1 KGHSH and CDR2 LQKENI. CDR3 region: CASSPGHGSYNEQFF. CDR3 nucleotide sequence: TGTGCCAGCTCACCAGGACACGGATCCTACAATGAGCAGTTCTTC.

This chain connects TRBV5-1 to TRBJ2-5; 8 nucleotides agree with TRBD2. CDR3 length equals 14 residues. The V gene end was trimmed by 7 bases and the J gene end by 4 bases; junction bases not matched to a gene: 9. The germline CDR1 and CDR2 sequences are SGHRS and YFSETQ. CDR3 loop: CASGGLAGVETQYF. CDR3 in DNA: TGCGCCAGCGGTGGTCTAGCGGGTGTAGAGACCCAGTACTTC.

The gene calls are TRBV11-1 and TRBJ2-1; TRBD2 agrees at 7 bases. The CDR3 contains 15 residues. V dropped 7 bases and J dropped 6; count of bases not matched to a gene: 12. The germline V gene encodes CDR1 SGHAT and CDR2 FQDESV (reference sequence). The CDR3 is CASTQTGLIVNEQFF. CDR3 bases: TGTGCCAGCACCCAAACGGGACTAATAGTCAATGAGCAGTTCTTC.

The chain joins TRBV2 to TRBJ2-6; 9 bases agree with TRBD1. V shed 7 bases, J shed 3 bases, and the junction held 1 base outside the gene matches. The CDR3 sequence is 14 residues long. Germline CDR1 and CDR2: SNHLY and FYNNEI. The CDR3 spells CASNRGLGANVLTF. CDR3 in DNA: TGTGCCAGCAACAGGGGGCTTGGGGCCAACGTCCTGACTTTC.

The CDR3 spells CASSVEGIEGTQYF. The CDR3 DNA reads TGTGCCAGCAGTGTGGAGGGGATCGAGGGGACCCAGTACTTC. This sequence joins TRBV2 and TRBJ2-5; TRBD2 is a possible D gene (6 bases). This CDR3 is 14 amino acids long. The ends were cut back, 4 bases at V and 7 bases at J, with 16 bases in the middle. Germline CDR1 SNHLY, CDR2 FYNNEI.

There are a few counts of this clone. This chain joins TRBV7-7 and TRBJ2-2, with unresolved D. The length of the CDR3 is 13 residues. CDR1 SSHAT and CDR2 FNYEAQ come from the germline V gene (reference sequence). V was clipped by 5 bases and J by 7 bases, with 11 bases between them. DNA of the CDR3: TGTGCCAGCAGCCGTACCCGAAGCGGGGAGCTGTTTTTT. Translation gives CASSRTRSGELFF. Based on the CDR3 plus reference TRBV7-7 and TRBJ2-2, the full variable domain is GAGVSQSPRYKVTKRGQDVTLRCDPISSHATLYWYQQALGQGPEFLTYFNYEAQPDKSGLPSDRFSAERPEGSISTLTIQRTEQRDSAMYRCASSRTRSGELFFGEGSRLTVL.